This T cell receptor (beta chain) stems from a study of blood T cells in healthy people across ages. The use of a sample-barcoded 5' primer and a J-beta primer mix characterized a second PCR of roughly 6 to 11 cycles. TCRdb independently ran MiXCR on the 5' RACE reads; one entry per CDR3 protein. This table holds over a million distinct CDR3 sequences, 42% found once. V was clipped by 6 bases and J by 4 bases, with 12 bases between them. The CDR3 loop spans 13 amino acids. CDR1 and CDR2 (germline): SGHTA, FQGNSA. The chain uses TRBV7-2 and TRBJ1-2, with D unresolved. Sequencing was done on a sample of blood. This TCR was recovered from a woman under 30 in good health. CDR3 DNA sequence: TGTGCCAGCAGAGAAACAGCTACCTATGGCTACACCTTC. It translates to CASRETATYGYTF.